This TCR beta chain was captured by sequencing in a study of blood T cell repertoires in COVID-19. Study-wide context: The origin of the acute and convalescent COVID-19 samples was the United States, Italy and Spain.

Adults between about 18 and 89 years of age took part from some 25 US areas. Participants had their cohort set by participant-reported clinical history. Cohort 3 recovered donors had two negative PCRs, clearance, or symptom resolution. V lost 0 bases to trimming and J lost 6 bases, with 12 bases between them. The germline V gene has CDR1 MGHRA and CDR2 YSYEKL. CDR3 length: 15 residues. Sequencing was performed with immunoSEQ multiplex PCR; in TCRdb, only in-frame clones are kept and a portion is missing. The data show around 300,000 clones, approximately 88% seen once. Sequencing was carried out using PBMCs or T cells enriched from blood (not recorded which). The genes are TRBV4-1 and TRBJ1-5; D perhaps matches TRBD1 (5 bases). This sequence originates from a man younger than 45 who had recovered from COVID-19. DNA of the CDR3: TGCGCCAGCAGCCAAGAACAGGCTTCTCTTCAGCCCCAGCATTTT. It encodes CASSQEQASLQPQHF.